Listed below are T cell receptor beta chains from one sample, sequenced in a study of blood T cell repertoires in COVID-19. Sequencing used immunoSEQ multiplex PCR; TCRdb keeps in-frame clones, though not all of them. The repertoire includes about 220,000 clones, about 86% of them detected once, and 2% to 2.5% sits in the top ten. Sequencing was done on a sample of peripheral blood. The receptors here all came from a woman aged 60-70 years with acute or convalescent COVID-19. CDR3s include the opening cysteine and the closing phenylalanine or tryptophan. Fields, in order: J gene, D gene, V gene, clone size, CDR3 protein, CDR3 DNA. The D gene is left open where the match is weak. Not every row has a clone size; where given, it reads once, few, many or a size class.

TRBJ1-1,NA,TRBV19,NA,CASTKTVNTEAFF,TGTGCCAGTACCAAGACAGTTAACACTGAAGCTTTCTTT
TRBJ1-1,TRBD1,TRBV28,NA,CASSQTRDRRTNTEAFF,TGTGCCAGCAGTCAGACTCGGGACAGGCGGACGAACACTGAAGCTTTCTTT
TRBJ2-3,TRBD1,TRBV27,NA,CASSPKTGSFFGARSTDTQYF,TGTGCCAGCAGTCCAAAGACAGGGAGCTTCTTTGGAGCAAGGTCCACAGATACGCAGTATTTT
TRBJ2-3,TRBD2,TRBV27,NA,CASSLIAGGRQTQYF,TGTGCCAGCAGTTTGATAGCGGGGGGGCGGCAGACGCAGTATTTT
TRBJ1-1,NA,TRBV6-6,NA,CASSRQPGFVTNTEAFF,TGTGCCAGCAGCCGACAGCCCGGGTTCGTTACGAACACTGAAGCTTTCTTT
TRBJ1-1,NA,TRBV10-3,NA,CAISESARNTEAFF,TGTGCCATCAGTGAGTCGGCTAGGAACACTGAAGCTTTCTTT
TRBJ1-4,TRBD1,TRBV5-1,NA,CASSRGRQGLAEKLFF,TGCGCCAGCAGCCGGGGGAGACAGGGGTTGGCAGAAAAACTGTTTTTT
TRBJ2-1,TRBD2,TRBV7-8,NA,CASSSPGLSTSYNEQFF,TGTGCCAGCAGCTCACCGGGACTATCCACCTCCTACAATGAGCAGTTCTTC
TRBJ2-6,NA,TRBV5-4,NA,CAYRRSGANVLTF,TGTGCGTACAGACGCTCTGGGGCCAACGTCCTGACTTTC
TRBJ1-5,NA,TRBV6-1,NA,CASSEQGTSENQPQHF,TGTGCCAGCAGTGAACAGGGGACCTCGGAGAATCAGCCCCAGCATTTT
TRBJ2-7,TRBD1,TRBV6-5,NA,CASRLNRGAYEQYF,TGTGCCAGCAGACTAAACAGGGGCGCCTACGAGCAGTACTTC
TRBJ1-2,TRBD1,TRBV25-1,once,CASQGQARGYGYTF,TGTGCCAGCCAAGGACAGGCGAGGGGCTATGGCTACACCTTC
TRBJ2-3,TRBD2,TRBV24-1,NA,CATSDSNLAGPADTQYF,TGTGCCACCAGTGATTCTAATCTAGCGGGGCCCGCGGATACGCAGTATTTT
TRBJ1-6,NA,TRBV6-6,once,CASSYPESGSPLHF,TGTGCCAGCAGTTACCCGGAGTCGGGGTCACCCCTCCACTTT
TRBJ1-2,NA,TRBV4-1,NA,CASSQVGTYYGYTF,TGCGCCAGCAGCCAAGTCGGGACATACTATGGCTACACCTTC
TRBJ1-1,NA,TRBV5-4,NA,CASSQPGAMNTEAFF,TGTGCCAGCAGCCAACCAGGGGCAATGAACACTGAAGCTTTCTTT
TRBJ2-7,NA,TRBV5-1,NA,CASSLTDYEQYF,TGCGCCAGCAGCTTGACAGATTACGAGCAGTACTTC
TRBJ1-5,NA,TRBV7-9,NA,CASSLGERGTNQPQHF,TGTGCCAGCAGCTTAGGAGAAAGGGGCACCAATCAGCCCCAGCATTTT
TRBJ1-6,TRBD1,TRBV30,NA,CAWSPTSTGTYYNSPLHF,TGTGCCTGGAGTCCGACGTCGACAGGGACCTACTATAATTCACCCCTCCACTTT
TRBJ1-6,TRBD1,TRBV7-2,NA,CASSLRGDRVSYNSPLHF,TGTGCCAGCAGCTTACGTGGGGACAGGGTATCCTATAATTCACCCCTCCACTTT
TRBJ1-1,NA,TRBV30,NA,CAWRETQGSEAFF,TGTGCCTGGAGGGAAACTCAGGGTTCTGAAGCTTTCTTT
TRBJ1-3,NA,TRBV27,NA,CASSLSAPGSGNTIYF,TGTGCCAGCAGTTTATCAGCCCCGGGGTCGGGGAACACCATATATTTT
TRBJ1-2,TRBD1,TRBV29-1,NA,CSVEDRGRGYTF,TGCAGCGTTGAGGACAGGGGGCGCGGCTACACCTTC
TRBJ1-2,NA,TRBV19,few,CASSQHRDYGYTF,TGTGCCAGTAGCCAACACAGGGACTATGGCTACACCTTC
TRBJ1-1,TRBD1,TRBV29-1,NA,CSVEDRNRGSSTEAFF,TGCAGCGTTGAAGATAGGAACAGGGGCAGTAGCACTGAAGCTTTCTTT
TRBJ1-1,TRBD1,TRBV30,NA,CAWIPVGQGRANTEAFF,TGTGCCTGGATTCCTGTTGGACAGGGGAGAGCGAACACTGAAGCTTTCTTT
TRBJ1-4,NA,TRBV7-8,few,CASSLVQRNEKLFF,TGTGCCAGCAGCTTAGTACAGAGAAATGAAAAACTGTTTTTT
TRBJ2-5,NA,TRBV5-1,NA,CASSFSGAETQYF,TGCGCCAGCAGCTTTTCAGGGGCAGAGACCCAGTACTTC
TRBJ1-6,NA,TRBV7-5,few,CVRSLGGPTGDHSPLHF,TGTGTCAGAAGCTTAGGGGGCCCGACAGGGGATCATTCACCCCTCCACTTT
TRBJ2-7,TRBD2,TRBV11-2,NA,CASSLVPTGGGEQYF,TGTGCCAGCAGCTTAGTTCCCACGGGCGGGGGCGAGCAGTACTTC
TRBJ2-3,NA,TRBV11-3,NA,CASSSSASRGTQYF,TGTGCCAGCAGCTCCTCGGCTAGCCGGGGAACGCAGTATTTT
TRBJ1-2,TRBD1,TRBV30,NA,CAWYDRALNGYTF,TGTGCCTGGTATGACAGGGCCTTAAATGGCTACACCTTC
TRBJ1-2,NA,TRBV7-3,few,CASSPDSGAGYGYTF,TGTGCCAGCAGCCCCGATTCAGGGGCCGGCTATGGCTACACCTTC
TRBJ1-4,NA,TRBV19,NA,CASSSGHYNEKLFF,TGTGCCAGTAGTTCGGGACACTATAATGAAAAACTGTTTTTT
TRBJ1-5,NA,TRBV6-2/TRBV6-3,NA,CASSYSGKGNQPQHF,TGTGCCAGCAGTTATTCGGGGAAGGGCAATCAGCCCCAGCATTTT
TRBJ1-6,NA,TRBV20-1,NA,CSASPGVRRGGSPLHF,TGCAGTGCTAGTCCCGGAGTTCGGAGGGGAGGATCACCCCTCCACTTT
TRBJ2-5,NA,TRBV1,NA,CTSSQDRAGGWETQYF,TGCACCAGCAGCCAAGATCGAGCGGGGGGGTGGGAGACCCAGTACTTC
TRBJ1-5,NA,TRBV6-5,once,CASSLTGRGQPQHF,TGTGCCAGCAGTTTGACAGGAAGAGGTCAGCCCCAGCATTTT
TRBJ1-2,NA,TRBV12-3/TRBV12-4,many,CASSLDPGGGYTF,TGTGCCAGCAGTTTGGATCCAGGTGGGGGCTACACCTTC
TRBJ2-6,NA,TRBV15,NA,CATSRGGLGANVLTF,TGTGCCACCAGCAGGGGGGGGCTTGGGGCCAACGTCCTGACTTTC
TRBJ2-3,TRBD1,TRBV10-3,NA,CAISTGTGVAPDTQYF,TGTGCCATCAGCACCGGGACAGGGGTTGCACCAGATACGCAGTATTTT
TRBJ1-4,TRBD1,TRBV28,NA,CASSLNHRGGSEKLFF,TGTGCCAGCAGTTTAAACCACAGGGGAGGAAGTGAAAAACTGTTTTTT
TRBJ2-3,NA,TRBV9,NA,CASSVGEALSTDTQYF,TGTGCCAGCAGCGTAGGCGAGGCGTTAAGCACAGATACGCAGTATTTT
TRBJ2-7,TRBD1,TRBV7-2,NA,CASSRYGTGGYEQYF,TGTGCCAGCAGCAGATACGGGACAGGGGGCTACGAGCAGTACTTC
TRBJ2-2,TRBD1,TRBV11-3,NA,CASSPGTGGPGTGELFF,TGTGCCAGCAGCCCCGGGACAGGGGGCCCGGGGACCGGGGAGCTGTTTTTT
TRBJ1-2,NA,TRBV6-5,once,CASSSAGGYTF,TGTGCCAGCAGTTCGGCGGGGGGCTACACCTTC